The entry below gives a single T cell receptor beta chain sequence along with its context. Its target is unknown. This sample was included in a study of cytomegalovirus exposure and HLA in healthy donors. Study-level results: Fewer N-insertions (relative to the roughly 700-donor mean) were reportedly seen in an Asian-associated ancestry cluster in a later analysis. Both high specificity and high sensitivity reportedly marked the classifier's diagnosis of cytomegalovirus status.

The CDR3 is made up of 14 amino acids. Trimming stripped 5 bases from V and 1 base from J, with 12 bases between. The V gene's germline CDR1 is LNHNV and CDR2 YYDKDF (reference sequence). The primer mix had 60 Vbeta and 13 Jbeta primers. The table came from immunoSEQ multiplex PCR; TCRdb's copy has only in-frame clones and leaves some out. Of 130,000 to 150,000 clones listed, about 82% are singletons. Source material: PBMCs. The chain recombines TRBV15 with TRBJ2-7; tentatively, D is TRBD2 (5 bases). The clonotype comes from a woman aged 40 to 50 in good health and CMV-seropositive. The CDR3 here is CATSQREKSYEQYF. CDR3 DNA: TGTGCCACCAGCCAACGGGAAAAGTCCTACGAGCAGTACTTC.